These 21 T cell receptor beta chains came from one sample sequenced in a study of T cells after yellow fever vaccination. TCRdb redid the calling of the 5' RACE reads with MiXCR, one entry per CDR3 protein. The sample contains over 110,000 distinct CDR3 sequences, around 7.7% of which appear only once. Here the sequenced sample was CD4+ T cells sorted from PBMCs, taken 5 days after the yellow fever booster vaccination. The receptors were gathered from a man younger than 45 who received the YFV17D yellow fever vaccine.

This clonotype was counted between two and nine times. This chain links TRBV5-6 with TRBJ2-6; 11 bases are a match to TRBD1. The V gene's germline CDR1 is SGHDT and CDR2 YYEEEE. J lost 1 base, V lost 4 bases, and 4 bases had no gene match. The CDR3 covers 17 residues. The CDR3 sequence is CASSRDRGGSGANVLTF. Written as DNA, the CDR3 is TGTGCCAGCAGCCGGGACAGGGGGGGTTCTGGGGCCAACGTCCTGACTTTC.

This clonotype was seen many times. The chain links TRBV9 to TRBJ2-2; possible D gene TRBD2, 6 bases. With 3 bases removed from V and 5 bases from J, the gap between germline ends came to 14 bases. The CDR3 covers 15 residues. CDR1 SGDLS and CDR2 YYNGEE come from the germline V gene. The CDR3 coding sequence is TGTGCCAGCAGCGCCGGGACTTTTTTAACCGGGGAGCTGTTTTTT. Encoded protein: CASSAGTFLTGELFF.

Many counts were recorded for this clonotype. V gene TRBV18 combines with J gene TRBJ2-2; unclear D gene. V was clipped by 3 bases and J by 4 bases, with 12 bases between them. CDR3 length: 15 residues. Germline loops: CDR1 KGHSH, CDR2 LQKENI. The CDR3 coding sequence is TGTGCCAGCTCACCGTTCGGCGCGGCCACCGGGGAGCTGTTTTTT. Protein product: CASSPFGAATGELFF.

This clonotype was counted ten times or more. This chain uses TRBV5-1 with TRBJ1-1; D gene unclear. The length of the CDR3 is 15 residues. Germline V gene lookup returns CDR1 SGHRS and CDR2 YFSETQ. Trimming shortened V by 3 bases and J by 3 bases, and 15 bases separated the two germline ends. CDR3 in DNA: TGCGCCAGCAGCTCCACGCTGGGCGGGGACACTGAAGCTTTCTTT. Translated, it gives CASSSTLGGDTEAFF.

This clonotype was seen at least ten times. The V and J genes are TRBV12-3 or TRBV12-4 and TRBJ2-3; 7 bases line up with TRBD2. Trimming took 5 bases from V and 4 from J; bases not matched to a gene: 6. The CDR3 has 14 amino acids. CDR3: CASSGRGVADTQYF. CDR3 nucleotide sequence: TGTGCCAGCAGTGGTCGGGGGGTGGCAGATACGCAGTATTTT.

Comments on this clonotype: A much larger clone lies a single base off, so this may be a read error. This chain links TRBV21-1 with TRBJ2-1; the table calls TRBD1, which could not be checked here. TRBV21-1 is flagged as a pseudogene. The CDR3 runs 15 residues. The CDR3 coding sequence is TGTGCCAGCAGCAACGGGGCGGGACGTTACAATGAGCAGTTCTTC. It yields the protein CASSNGAGRYNEQFF.

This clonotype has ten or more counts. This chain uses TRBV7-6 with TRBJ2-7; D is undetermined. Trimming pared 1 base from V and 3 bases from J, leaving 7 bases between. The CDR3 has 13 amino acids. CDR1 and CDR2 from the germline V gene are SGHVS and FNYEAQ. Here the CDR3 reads CASSLEAIYEQYF. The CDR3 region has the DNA TGTGCCAGCAGCTTAGAGGCTATCTACGAGCAGTACTTC.

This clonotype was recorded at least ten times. The CDR3 loop reads CASGASGGETQYF. CDR3 DNA: TGCGCCAGCGGTGCAAGTGGAGGAGAGACCCAGTACTTC. The chain joins TRBV5-1 to TRBJ2-5, with TRBD2 as a possible D gene (5 bases). Germline CDR1 is SGHRS and CDR2 is YFSETQ. Trimming cost V 7 bases and J 4 bases, with 14 bases left between them. The CDR3 runs to 13 residues.

CDR3 in amino acids: CSARTGLSSSYEQYF. The CDR3 DNA reads TGCAGTGCTAGGACGGGACTCTCGAGCTCCTACGAGCAGTACTTC. This chain joins TRBV20-1 and TRBJ2-7; D is possibly TRBD2 (6 bases). CDR3 length equals 15 residues. Trimming shortened V by 3 bases and J by 0 bases, and 15 bases separated the two germline ends. Germline loops: CDR1 DFQATT, CDR2 SNEGSKA (reference sequence).

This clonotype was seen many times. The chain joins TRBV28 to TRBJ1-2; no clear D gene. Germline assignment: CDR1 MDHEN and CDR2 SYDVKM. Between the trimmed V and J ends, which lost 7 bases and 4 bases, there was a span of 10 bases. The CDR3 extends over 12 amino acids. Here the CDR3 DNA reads TGTGCCAGCAACCGGGCCTCCTATGGCTACACCTTC. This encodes CASNRASYGYTF.

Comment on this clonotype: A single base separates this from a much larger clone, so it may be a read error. DNA for the CDR3: TGCAGTGCTGGATTGTCTAGCTACGAGCAGTACTTC. Translation: CSAGLSSYEQYF. The chain recombines TRBV20-1 with TRBJ2-7; no clear D gene. Germline CDR1 reads DFQATT; CDR2 reads SNEGSKA (reference sequence). V lost 5 bases and J lost 3, with 11 bases in between. The CDR3 totals 12 residues.

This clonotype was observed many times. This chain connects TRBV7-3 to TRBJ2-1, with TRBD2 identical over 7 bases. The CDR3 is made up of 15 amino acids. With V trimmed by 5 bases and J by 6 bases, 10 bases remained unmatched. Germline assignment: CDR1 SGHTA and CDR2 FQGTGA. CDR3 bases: TGTGCCAGCAGCGTGGGGCTAGCGGCCCTCAATGAGCAGTTCTTC. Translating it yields CASSVGLAALNEQFF.

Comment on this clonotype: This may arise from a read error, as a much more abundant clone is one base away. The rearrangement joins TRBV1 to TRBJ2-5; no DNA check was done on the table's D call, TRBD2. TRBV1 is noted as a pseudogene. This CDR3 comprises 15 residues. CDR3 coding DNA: TGCACCAGCAGCCGGACTAGCGGGAGTGGGGAGATCCAGTACTTC. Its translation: CTSSRTSGSGEIQYF.

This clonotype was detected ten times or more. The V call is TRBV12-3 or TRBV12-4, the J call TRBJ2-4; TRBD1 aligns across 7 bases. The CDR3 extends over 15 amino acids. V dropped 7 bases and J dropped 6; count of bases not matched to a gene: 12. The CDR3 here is CASTKGQKEGNIQYF. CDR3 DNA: TGTGCCAGCACCAAGGGACAGAAAGAAGGAAACATTCAGTACTTC.

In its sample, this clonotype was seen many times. CDR3: CATSPRDRVGETQYF. As DNA, the CDR3 is TGTGCCACCAGTCCTCGGGACAGGGTAGGGGAGACCCAGTACTTC. The V and J genes are TRBV24-1 and TRBJ2-5; 9 nucleotides match TRBD1. The length of the CDR3 is 15 residues. J gave up 5 bases and V 6 bases, and 9 bases lay outside the gene matches. Germline CDR1 is KGHDR and CDR2 is SFDVKD.

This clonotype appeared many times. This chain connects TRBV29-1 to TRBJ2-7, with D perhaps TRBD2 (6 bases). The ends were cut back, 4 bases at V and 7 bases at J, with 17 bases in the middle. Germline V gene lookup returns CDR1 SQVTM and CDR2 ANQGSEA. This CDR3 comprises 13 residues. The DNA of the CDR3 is TGCAGCGTTGGAGCCGGGAGTTTTAGAGAGCAGTACTTC. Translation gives CSVGAGSFREQYF.

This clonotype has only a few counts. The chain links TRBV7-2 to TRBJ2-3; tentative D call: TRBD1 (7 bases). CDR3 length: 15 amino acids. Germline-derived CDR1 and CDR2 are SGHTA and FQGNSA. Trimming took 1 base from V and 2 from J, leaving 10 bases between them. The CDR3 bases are TGTGCCAGCAGCTTAGTGGAGGGGGCCACAGATACGCAGTATTTT. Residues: CASSLVEGATDTQYF.

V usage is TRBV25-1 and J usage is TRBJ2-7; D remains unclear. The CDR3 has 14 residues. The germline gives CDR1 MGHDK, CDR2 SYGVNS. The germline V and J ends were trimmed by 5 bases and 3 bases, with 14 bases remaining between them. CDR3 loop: CASSSGSLFYEQYF. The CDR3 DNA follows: TGTGCCAGCAGTTCGGGTAGTCTTTTCTACGAGCAGTACTTC.

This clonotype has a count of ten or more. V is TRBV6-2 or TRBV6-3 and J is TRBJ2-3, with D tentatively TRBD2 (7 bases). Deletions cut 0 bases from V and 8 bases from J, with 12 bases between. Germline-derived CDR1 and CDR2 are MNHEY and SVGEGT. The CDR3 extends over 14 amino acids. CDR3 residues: CASSYSTGGGTQYF. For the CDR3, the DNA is TGTGCCAGCAGTTACTCGACGGGGGGCGGTACGCAGTATTTT.

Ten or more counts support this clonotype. CDR3 loop: CASSFSLAEETQYF. The CDR3 DNA is TGCGCCAGCAGCTTCAGTCTAGCGGAAGAGACCCAGTACTTC. The V and J genes are TRBV5-1 and TRBJ2-5, with 7 bases aligning to TRBD2. Unmatched junction bases numbered 4, after V lost 2 bases and J lost 3 bases. The CDR3 covers 14 residues. Germline values: CDR1 SGHRS, CDR2 YFSETQ.

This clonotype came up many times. Here the CDR3 reads CASSPWPNTEAFF. For the CDR3, the DNA is TGTGCCAGCAGCCCCTGGCCGAACACTGAAGCTTTCTTT. V usage is TRBV7-2 and J usage is TRBJ1-1; D is unclear. The germline CDR1 and CDR2 sequences are SGHTA and FQGNSA. The CDR3 sequence is 13 residues long. The V and J ends lost 5 bases and 1 base respectively, with 8 bases between them.